Shown below are 9 T cell receptor beta chains from a single sample sequenced in a study of T cells after yellow fever vaccination (dated 2019 in TCRdb). The intended sense of this specimen's treatment or condition label: live attenuated yellow fever vaccine strain. Receptor libraries were prepared by 5' RACE. Reads for this sample came from an Illumina HiSeq 2500. The raw public reads went through TCRdb reprocessing: fastp at Q25, MiXCR clone calling, in-frame beta chains kept. For every CDR3 protein sequence, its rows merge into one entry that carries the most common genes and DNA. In all, the sample holds fewer than 650,000 distinct CDR3 sequences, and 21% of those were seen once. The ten largest clones represent roughly a sixth of the sample. The material sequenced was PBMCs, taken 20 to 25 days after the first yellow fever vaccination. These receptors all stem from a man younger than 35 who received the YFV17D yellow fever vaccine.

This clonotype was recorded a few times. This sequence joins TRBV20-1 and TRBJ2-2; D may match TRBD1 or TRBD2 (7 bases each). Germline CDR1 DFQATT, CDR2 SNEGSKA (reference sequence). This CDR3 has 13 amino acids. V lost 6 bases and J lost 7, with 15 bases in between. CDR3 sequence (DNA): TGCAGTGCCAGGGGGAGGGAACGCGGGGAGCTGTTTTTT. Amino acid sequence: CSARGRERGELFF.

The sample holds many counts of this clonotype. The V and J genes are TRBV6-1 and TRBJ2-5, with TRBD2 matching 7 bases. The CDR3 covers 14 residues. From germline, CDR1 is MNHNS and CDR2 SASEGT. Germline trimming cut 0 bases from V and 2 bases from J; bases unmatched to any gene: 0. The DNA for the CDR3 is TGTGCCAGCAGTGAAGCGGGGGGGCAAGAGACCCAGTACTTC. It translates to CASSEAGGQETQYF.

This chain uses TRBV9 with TRBJ2-1, with 11 bases fitting TRBD2. Trimming at V came to 3 bases and at J to 4 bases, leaving 6 bases not matched to a gene. In germline, CDR1 is SGDLS, CDR2 YYNGEE. This CDR3 comprises 16 residues. The CDR3 DNA reads TGTGCCAGCAGCGAAACTAGCGGGGGAGTTTACAATGAGCAGTTCTTC. Its protein is CASSETSGGVYNEQFF.

The sample holds many counts of this clonotype. This chain links TRBV14 with TRBJ2-3, with 10 bases lining up with TRBD2. The V segment lost 0 bases and the J segment 5 bases; nucleotides outside the gene matches: 14. The CDR3 loop spans 19 amino acids. Per germline, CDR1 SGHDN and CDR2 FVKESK. The CDR3 nucleotides read TGTGCCAGCAGCCAAGAATCCCCCTTCCTAGCGGGGGCGGGAGATACGCAGTATTTT. This gives the protein CASSQESPFLAGAGDTQYF. Using reference TRBV14 and TRBJ2-3 for the parts outside the CDR3, the full variable domain is EAGVTQFPSHSVIEKGQTVTLRCDPISGHDNLYWYRRVMGKEIKFLLHFVKESKQDESGMPNNRFLAERTGGTYSTLKVQPAELEDSGVYFCASSQESPFLAGAGDTQYFGPGTRLTVL.

This clonotype occurred many times. The rearrangement uses TRBV11-2 and TRBJ2-3; TRBD1 might be the D (5 bases). V was clipped by 3 bases and J by 5 bases, with 12 bases between them. The CDR3 has 14 amino acids. Germline V gene sequence: CDR1 SGHAT, CDR2 FQNNGV. The CDR3 DNA reads as TGTGCCAGCAGCTTGGGGCCGCAAGGAGATACGCAGTATTTT. This encodes CASSLGPQGDTQYF.

V is TRBV10-2 and J is TRBJ1-5, with a possible D match to TRBD1 (5 bases). Germline-derived CDR1 and CDR2 are WSHSY and SAAADI. This CDR3 is 14 amino acids long. V lost 1 base and J 3 bases, leaving 7 bases between the germline ends. The DNA of the CDR3 is TGCGCCAGCAGTGAGTTTGGGACCAATCAGCCCCAGCATTTT. It is translated as CASSEFGTNQPQHF.

The genes are TRBV15 and TRBJ2-2; D is unclear. The V and J ends lost 1 base and 5 bases respectively, with 2 bases between them. CDR3 length: 12 amino acids. Germline V gene data show CDR1 as LNHNV and CDR2 as YYDKDF (reference sequence). The CDR3 nucleotides are TGTGCCACCAGCAGAGGAACCGGGGAGCTGTTTTTT. Translation: CATSRGTGELFF.

In this sample, this clonotype turned up a few times. J is TRBJ2-5 and V is TRBV7-2; D ambiguous. Deletions cut 0 bases from V and 2 bases from J, with 7 bases between. Germline assignment: CDR1 SGHTA and CDR2 FQGNSA. The CDR3 sequence is 14 residues long. The CDR3 is CASSLAWLQETQYF. CDR3 DNA: TGTGCCAGCAGCTTAGCGTGGCTGCAAGAGACCCAGTACTTC.

This clonotype was picked up a small number of times. The chain joins TRBV27 to TRBJ2-5; 7 nucleotides match TRBD1. The ends lost 3 bases at V and 5 bases at J; junction bases unmatched: 6. The CDR3 is 14 amino acids. CDR1 MNHEY and CDR2 SMNVEV come from the germline V gene (reference sequence). CDR3 bases: TGTGCCAGCAGTTTTACAGGGGTGGGGGAGACCCAGTACTTC. Translation gives CASSFTGVGETQYF.